Below, 23 T cell receptor beta chains from the same sample are listed, as sequenced in a study of long-term antiretroviral therapy in people with HIV. Runs used v3.0 of the immunoSEQ assay and were done at survey level. Data came from immunoSEQ multiplex PCR; TCRdb stores just in-frame clones and leaves some out. Of under 45,000 clones in the sample, about nine tenths were seen once. The sample consisted of unsorted PBMCs, taken 1.2 years after starting antiretroviral therapy. The receptors were gathered from a woman aged 45-65 years with HIV.

V is TRBV30 and J is TRBJ2-3, with 13 bases fitting TRBD2. The CDR3 has 14 residues. The germline CDR1 and CDR2 sequences are GTSNPN and SVGIG (reference sequence). With V trimmed by 3 bases and J by 10 bases, 7 bases remained unmatched. This chain's CDR3 is CAWSEGTSGVPQYF. CDR3 in DNA: TGTGCCTGGAGCGAGGGGACTAGCGGGGTTCCGCAGTATTTT.

This clone was found once. This chain uses TRBV4-2 with TRBJ1-2, with 7 bases matching TRBD1. The germline V gene encodes CDR1 LGHNA and CDR2 YNFKEQ. The CDR3 is made up of 16 amino acids. The V segment lost 2 bases and the J segment 8 bases; nucleotides outside the gene matches: 14. CDR3 DNA sequence: TGTGCCAGCAGCCAATCCCGGGACAGCGCCGGGAAGGGCTACACCTTC. Translating gives CASSQSRDSAGKGYTF.

This chain's CDR3 is CASSPGQGPYGYTF. CDR3 nucleotides: TGCGCCAGCAGCCCCGGACAGGGGCCTTATGGCTACACCTTC. The chain recombines TRBV4-3 with TRBJ1-2, with TRBD1 matching over 9 bases. V lost 4 bases and J lost 5; bases outside the gene matches: 5. The CDR3 contains 14 residues. The germline gives CDR1 LGHNA, CDR2 YSLEER.

The chain joins TRBV5-5 to TRBJ2-7, with D unclear. Germline CDR1 is SGHKS and CDR2 is YYEKEE (reference sequence). V was pared by 1 base and J by 2 bases, with 13 bases between. There are 15 residues in the CDR3. The CDR3 spells CASSLIHSDTYEQYF. CDR3 nucleotide sequence: TGTGCCAGCAGCTTGATACATTCAGATACCTACGAGCAGTACTTC.

The J gene is TRBJ2-3, the V gene TRBV4-2; TRBD2 aligns across 12 bases. J gave up 5 bases and V 0 bases, and 6 bases lay outside the gene matches. The CDR3 is 17 amino acids. Germline V gene lookup returns CDR1 LGHNA and CDR2 YNFKEQ. CDR3 sequence (DNA): TGTGCCAGCAGCCAAGATCGAGGACTAGCGGGGCGAGATACGCAGTATTTT. Residues: CASSQDRGLAGRDTQYF.

The V call is TRBV2, the J call TRBJ1-2, with no clear D. Germline values: CDR1 SNHLY, CDR2 FYNNEI. Trimming left V 5 bases short and J 1 base short, with 8 bases between. The CDR3 totals 13 residues. The CDR3 is CASSSGLNYGYTF. The CDR3 coding sequence is TGTGCCAGCAGTAGCGGACTTAACTATGGCTACACCTTC.

The rearrangement uses TRBV11-2 and TRBJ2-7, with TRBD1 matching 8 bases. Germline V gene sequence: CDR1 SGHAT, CDR2 FQNNGV. The trim removed 5 bases at V and 4 bases at J, leaving 7 bases unmatched. CDR3 length: 14 amino acids. In nucleotides, the CDR3 is TGTGCCAGCAGCCCCGGGACAGGCTCATACGAGCAGTACTTC. It codes for CASSPGTGSYEQYF.

V usage is TRBV7-3 and J usage is TRBJ2-7, with 7 bases aligning to TRBD2. The germline gives CDR1 SGHTA, CDR2 FQGTGA. The CDR3 contains 14 residues. V shed 5 bases, J shed 2 bases, and the junction held 6 bases outside the gene matches. The CDR3 nucleotides are TGTGCCAGCAGCCCTCTGGGAGGGACCTACGAGCAGTACTTC. This gives the protein CASSPLGGTYEQYF.

This clone was detected a few times. This chain links TRBV2 with TRBJ2-7; D call uncertain. There are 14 residues in the CDR3. The V gene lost 8 bases and the J gene lost 1 base, with 15 bases spanning the gap. The germline V gene encodes CDR1 SNHLY and CDR2 FYNNEI. CDR3 protein: CASRRVMSSYEQYF. The CDR3 coding sequence is TGTGCCAGCCGAAGGGTGATGTCGTCCTACGAGCAGTACTTC.

This chain links TRBV5-6 with TRBJ2-4, with 10 bases fitting TRBD1. This CDR3 region has 16 residues. Germline V lookup: CDR1 SGHDT, CDR2 YYEEEE. V was clipped by 4 bases and J by 6 bases; unmatched bases: 10. CDR3 sequence reads: CASSPGTGDPLNIQYF. The CDR3 DNA reads as TGTGCCAGCAGCCCCGGGACAGGGGACCCGTTAAACATTCAGTACTTC.

The CDR3 DNA follows: TGTGCCAGCTCACCTCTTGTTGCAGGGGCAACTGAAGCTTTCTTT. Translating it yields CASSPLVAGATEAFF. This chain uses TRBV18 with TRBJ1-1, with D perhaps TRBD1 (6 bases). The CDR3 has 15 residues. Per germline, CDR1 KGHSH and CDR2 LQKENI. Trimming took off 3 bases at V and 5 bases at J, with 16 bases between the two ends.

V is TRBV18 and J is TRBJ1-1, with TRBD1 as a possible D gene (6 bases). Trimming took off 3 bases at V and 0 bases at J, with 14 bases between the two ends. Germline-derived CDR1 and CDR2 are KGHSH and LQKENI. CDR3 length equals 16 residues. The CDR3 DNA reads TGTGCCAGCTCACCGGGGTTAGGACAGCTGAACACTGAAGCTTTCTTT. This gives the protein CASSPGLGQLNTEAFF.

The V call is TRBV10-2, the J call TRBJ1-5; 12 bases fit TRBD1. The CDR3 extends over 15 amino acids. Germline-derived CDR1 and CDR2 are WSHSY and SAAADI. Trimming cost V 7 bases and J 6 bases; bases outside gene matches: 7. CDR3 loop: CASMPGQGAGQPQHF. The CDR3 DNA is TGCGCCAGCATGCCGGGACAGGGGGCCGGTCAGCCCCAGCATTTT.

CDR3: CASSSDTTGAKNIQYF. The CDR3 region has the DNA TGCGCCAGCAGTAGCGACACCACTGGGGCCAAAAACATTCAGTACTTC. The chain is built from TRBV10-1 and TRBJ2-4; no clear D gene. The CDR3 consists of 16 residues. Looked up from germline, CDR1 is WNHNN and CDR2 is SYGVQD (reference sequence). V lost 5 bases and J lost 1, with 15 bases in between.

The sample holds one count of this clone. V and J are TRBV6-5 and TRBJ1-6; D remains ambiguous. The germline V gene encodes CDR1 MNHEY and CDR2 SVGAGI. Trimming left V 6 bases short and J 0 bases short, with 9 bases between. The CDR3 has 15 residues. CDR3 region: CASSLMGSYNSPLHF. In nucleotides, the CDR3 is TGTGCCAGCAGCCTAATGGGCTCCTATAATTCACCCCTCCACTTT.

V usage is TRBV12-5 and J usage is TRBJ2-7; a possible D gene is TRBD1 (8 bases). The V gene's germline CDR1 is LGHNT and CDR2 FRNRAP. This CDR3 has 15 residues. Trimming stripped 6 bases from V and 6 bases from J, with 21 bases between. CDR3: CASGRVRTGRGEQYF. CDR3 nucleotides: TGTGCTAGTGGCCGTGTAAGGACAGGGAGGGGCGAGCAGTACTTC.

The J gene is TRBJ1-1, the V gene TRBV7-9; 7 nucleotides match TRBD1. The CDR3 is made up of 16 amino acids. Germline V gene sequence: CDR1 SEHNR, CDR2 FQNEAQ (reference sequence). After removal of 2 bases from V and 3 bases from J, the junction contained 9 bases not matched to a gene. CDR3 amino acids: CASSLRRGKEDTEAFF. In DNA form, the CDR3 reads TGTGCCAGCAGCTTACGCAGGGGGAAGGAGGACACTGAAGCTTTCTTT. Based on the CDR3 plus reference TRBV7-9 and TRBJ1-1, the full variable domain is DTGVSQNPRHKITKRGQNVTFRCDPISEHNRLYWYRQTLGQGPEFLTYFQNEAQLEKSRLLSDRFSAERPKGSFSTLEIQRTEQGDSAMYLCASSLRRGKEDTEAFFGQGTRLTVV.

The V gene is TRBV9, the J gene TRBJ1-6, with D possibly being TRBD1 (5 bases). The CDR3 is 14 amino acids. Germline CDR1 is SGDLS and CDR2 is YYNGEE. Trimming left V 1 base short and J 6 bases short, with 8 bases between. DNA for the CDR3: TGTGCCAGCAGCGTAACCAGGGCTAATTCACCCCTCCACTTT. It encodes CASSVTRANSPLHF.

The rearrangement joins TRBV19 to TRBJ2-2; D is unresolved. This CDR3 comprises 14 residues. The germline CDR1 and CDR2 sequences are LNHDA and SQIVND (reference sequence). Trimming left V 9 bases short and J 3 bases short, with 14 bases between. The CDR3 nucleotides read TGTGCCAGCCGCACGGACGGATACACCGGGGAGCTGTTTTTT. It codes for CASRTDGYTGELFF.

This sequence joins TRBV7-8 and TRBJ1-1, with 7 bases lining up with TRBD1. The CDR3 loop spans 14 amino acids. The germline V gene encodes CDR1 SGHVS and CDR2 FQNEAQ. J gave up 3 bases and V 3 bases, and 4 bases lay outside the gene matches. Written as DNA, the CDR3 is TGTGCCAGCAGCTTGGGACAGCCGTACACTGAAGCTTTCTTT. Protein product: CASSLGQPYTEAFF.

This sequence joins TRBV4-1 and TRBJ2-2; D possibly matches TRBD1 or TRBD2 (5 bases each). Germline values: CDR1 MGHRA, CDR2 YSYEKL. The V end lost 4 bases, the J end lost 4 bases, and 10 bases lay between the germline ends. This CDR3 region has 14 residues. The CDR3 sequence is CASSRGTATGELFF. The CDR3 coding sequence is TGCGCCAGCAGCCGAGGGACGGCCACCGGGGAGCTGTTTTTT.

The chain employs TRBV30 and TRBJ2-4; TRBD1 aligns across 7 bases. The CDR3 extends over 13 amino acids. J lost 7 bases, V lost 3 bases, and 6 bases had no gene match. Germline V gene sequence: CDR1 GTSNPN, CDR2 SVGIG (reference sequence). CDR3 DNA sequence: TGTGCCTGGAGGTCCGACAGGGTCAACATTCAGTACTTC. It codes for CAWRSDRVNIQYF.

The V gene is TRBV7-3, the J gene TRBJ2-6, with 10 positions matching TRBD1. Germline V gives CDR1 SGHTA, CDR2 FQGTGA. J lost 3 bases, V lost 5 bases, and 13 bases had no gene match. There are 19 residues in the CDR3. CDR3 region: CASSALPRQGAGGANVLTF. The CDR3 DNA sequence: TGTGCCAGCAGCGCTCTCCCCCGACAGGGGGCGGGTGGGGCCAACGTCCTGACTTTC.